These 28 T cell receptor beta chains were sequenced from one sample in a study of beta chain features in type 1 diabetes. cDNA synthesis used the whole RNA isolate, giving expressed TCRB sequences. Generated by immunoSEQ multiplex PCR, the TCRdb table keeps only in-frame clones and is missing some. This table holds around 44,000 clones, around 50% found once. The specimen sequenced was Tregs from blood. The receptors were gathered from a woman aged 18-35 years in good health.

CDR3 in DNA: TGTGCCAGCTCACCAAAGCGGGACCAAACCGGGGAGCTGTTTTTT. It codes for CASSPKRDQTGELFF. The chain has TRBV18 and TRBJ2-2, with 7 nucleotides matching TRBD2. CDR3 size: 15 residues. With 2 bases clipped from V and 5 bases from J, the junction kept 5 bases outside the gene matches. The germline CDR1 and CDR2 sequences are KGHSH and LQKENI.

This clone rates as medium-sized. V is TRBV4-1 and J is TRBJ2-4; 7 bases agree with TRBD1. Germline-derived CDR1 and CDR2 are MGHRA and YSYEKL. There are 15 residues in the CDR3. V was pared by 2 bases and J by 6 bases, with 7 bases of the junction left unmatched. CDR3 loop: CASSQPTGAGNIQYF. Written as DNA, the CDR3 is TGCGCCAGCAGCCAACCTACAGGGGCAGGAAACATTCAGTACTTC.

The chain joins TRBV7-8 to TRBJ2-7; perhaps TRBD1 as D (6 bases). V lost 5 bases, J lost 3 bases, and 14 bases lay in between. This CDR3 spans 14 amino acids. CDR1 and CDR2 from the germline V gene are SGHVS and FQNEAQ. CDR3 bases: TGTGCCAGCAGCCAACGACAGGTCCTCTACGAGCAGTACTTC. This encodes CASSQRQVLYEQYF.

This chain joins TRBV19 and TRBJ2-1; 9 bases map to TRBD1. The J segment lost 4 bases and the V segment lost 8 bases, leaving 9 bases of the junction unmatched. The germline V gene encodes CDR1 LNHDA and CDR2 SQIVND (reference sequence). The length of the CDR3 is 15 residues. The CDR3, as DNA: TGTGCCAGTGCACAGGGGGCTTATACGTACAATGAGCAGTTCTTC. It is translated as CASAQGAYTYNEQFF.

V gene TRBV5-4 combines with J gene TRBJ2-4; possibly TRBD2 for D (6 bases). V was cut by 2 bases and J by 1 base, with 7 bases left in between. Germline CDR1 is SGHNT and CDR2 is YYREEE (reference sequence). The CDR3 runs to 14 residues. CDR3 sequence reads: CASSLAGAKNIQYF. CDR3 sequence (DNA): TGTGCCAGCAGCTTAGCGGGTGCCAAAAACATTCAGTACTTC. Supplemented by reference TRBV5-4 and TRBJ2-4, the full variable domain reads ETGVTQSPTHLIKTRGQQVTLRCSSQSGHNTVSWYQQALGQGPQFIFQYYREEENGRGNFPPRFSGLQFPNYSSELNVNALELDDSALYLCASSLAGAKNIQYFGAGTRLSVL.

This clone turned up a few times. The rearrangement links TRBV18 to TRBJ1-1; no firm D call. There are 14 residues in the CDR3. Per germline, CDR1 KGHSH and CDR2 LQKENI. V lost 0 bases and J 5 bases, leaving 10 bases between the germline ends. The CDR3 DNA follows: TGTGCCAGCTCACCACCGATTTCGGGGACTGAAGCTTTCTTT. Encoded protein: CASSPPISGTEAFF.

The V and J genes are TRBV5-1 and TRBJ2-7, with a tentative D call TRBD2 (5 bases). The CDR3 extends over 12 amino acids. V lost 2 bases and J lost 9, with 12 bases in between. CDR1 and CDR2 (germline): SGHRS, YFSETQ. CDR3 sequence: CASSLEDGGQYF. The CDR3 DNA reads as TGCGCCAGCAGCTTAGAGGACGGAGGGCAGTACTTC.

V and J are TRBV5-1 and TRBJ2-1; 8 nucleotides match TRBD2. CDR1 is SGHRS and CDR2 is YFSETQ in the germline V gene. The V gene end was trimmed by 1 base and the J gene end by 9 bases; junction bases not matched to a gene: 9. The CDR3 is made up of 15 amino acids. CDR3 coding DNA: TGCGCCAGCAGCTTGACCCCGACTAGCGAGGGTGAGCAGTTCTTC. Translated, it gives CASSLTPTSEGEQFF.

The V and J genes are TRBV29-1 and TRBJ2-7; the D gene is possibly TRBD1 (6 bases). The CDR3 spans 14 residues. Trimming removed 6 bases from V and 1 base from J, with 16 bases in between. Looked up from germline, CDR1 is SQVTM and CDR2 is ANQGSEA. CDR3 loop: CSVGLMGASYEQYF. The DNA of the CDR3 is TGCAGCGTGGGGTTAATGGGGGCGTCCTACGAGCAGTACTTC.

This clone is deemed large. The genes are TRBV7-9 and TRBJ1-5; perhaps TRBD1 as D (6 bases). Germline CDR1 SEHNR, CDR2 FQNEAQ (reference sequence). V lost 3 bases and J lost 3, with 12 bases in between. The CDR3 sequence is 15 residues long. CDR3: CASSFSQGFNQPQHF. CDR3 in DNA: TGTGCCAGCAGCTTTTCACAGGGTTTCAATCAGCCCCAGCATTTT.

This clone was seen a handful of times. The gene calls are TRBV5-1 and TRBJ2-1; 7 nucleotides match TRBD2. V dropped 4 bases and J dropped 9; count of bases not matched to a gene: 10. Germline CDR1 SGHRS, CDR2 YFSETQ. The CDR3 has 14 residues. The CDR3 sequence: CASSGGREKAEQFF. CDR3 DNA sequence: TGCGCCAGCAGCGGAGGGCGGGAGAAGGCTGAGCAGTTCTTC.

Only a few counts were recorded for this clone. The CDR3 loop reads CASSGITGGGTEAFF. The CDR3 DNA reads as TGTGCCAGCAGTGGGATTACAGGGGGCGGCACTGAAGCTTTCTTT. This rearrangement joins TRBV6-1 to TRBJ1-1; 9 nucleotides agree with TRBD1. The CDR3 spans 15 residues. CDR1 and CDR2 (germline): MNHNS, SASEGT. Germline trimming cut 4 bases from V and 4 bases from J; bases unmatched to any gene: 7.

This chain links TRBV30 with TRBJ2-7; possible D gene TRBD2, 6 bases. The CDR3 extends over 14 amino acids. Deletions cut 0 bases from V and 0 bases from J, with 9 bases between. In germline, CDR1 is GTSNPN, CDR2 SVGIG (reference sequence). The CDR3 is CAWSVAGFSYEQYF. The CDR3 DNA reads as TGTGCCTGGAGTGTCGCGGGATTCTCCTACGAGCAGTACTTC.

This sequence joins TRBV14 and TRBJ2-1; TRBD2 is a possible D gene (5 bases). The CDR3 runs to 15 residues. V shed 5 bases and J shed 8 bases, with 19 bases lying between them. Germline V gene data show CDR1 as SGHDN and CDR2 as FVKESK. This chain's CDR3 is CASSTRERQLYEQFF. CDR3 sequence (DNA): TGTGCCAGCAGCACCCGGGAACGGCAGCTATATGAGCAGTTCTTC.

The V gene is TRBV10-2, the J gene TRBJ1-5; 7 nucleotides line up with TRBD1. Germline V gene data show CDR1 as WSHSY and CDR2 as SAAADI. The CDR3 covers 14 residues. J was trimmed by 6 bases and V by 4 bases; bases with no gene match: 6. CDR3 bases: TGCGCCAGCAGTGGGCAGGGGGGAAGTCAGCCCCAGCATTTT. Its protein is CASSGQGGSQPQHF.

This chain uses TRBV9 with TRBJ2-1; 8 nucleotides line up with TRBD2. The V gene's germline CDR1 is SGDLS and CDR2 YYNGEE. The junction had 7 bases not matched to a gene; V was cut back by 2 bases and J by 0 bases. This CDR3 is 17 amino acids long. This chain's CDR3 is CASSVGGSGSSYNEQFF. The CDR3 region has the DNA TGTGCCAGCAGCGTTGGGGGGAGCGGGAGCTCCTACAATGAGCAGTTCTTC.

This clone was seen a handful of times. The chain uses TRBV30 and TRBJ2-6; 9 bases agree with TRBD2. The CDR3 covers 17 residues. The germline CDR1 and CDR2 sequences are GTSNPN and SVGIG (reference sequence). V lost 1 base to trimming and J lost 1 base; unmatched junction nucleotides: 5. The CDR3 is CAWSETSGWSGANVLTF. CDR3 sequence (DNA): TGTGCCTGGAGTGAGACTAGCGGCTGGTCTGGGGCCAACGTCCTGACTTTC. The full variable domain, completed using reference TRBV30 and TRBJ2-6, is SQTIHQWPATLVQPVGSPLSLECTVEGTSNPNLYWYRQAAGRGLQLLFYSVGIGQISSEVPQNLSASRPQDRQFILSSKKLLLSDSGFYLCAWSETSGWSGANVLTFGAGSRLTVL.

This chain links TRBV5-1 with TRBJ2-5, with 8 positions matching TRBD1. The tail of the sequence fits TRBJ2-7 better, so the J call may be wrong. Germline CDR1 and CDR2: SGHRS and YFSETQ. The CDR3 is 15 residues long. CDR3 DNA sequence: TGCGCCAGCAGCCCCCGGGACAGGTTCTCCTACGAGCAGTACTTC. Translated: CASSPRDRFSYEQYF.

The chain links TRBV21-1 to TRBJ1-1; the D segment call TRBD1 is taken from the table without a DNA check. TRBV21-1 is a listed pseudogene. This CDR3 has 15 amino acids. As DNA, the CDR3 is TGTGCCAGCAGCGTAAGGGACAGGGACCCCCTAAAAGCTTTCTTT. As protein: CASSVRDRDPLKAFF.

This chain connects TRBV28 to TRBJ2-7; weak D call: TRBD2 (6 bases). The germline V gene encodes CDR1 MDHEN and CDR2 SYDVKM. V gave up 5 bases and J gave up 3 bases, with 14 bases separating them. The CDR3 is 14 amino acids. Written as DNA, the CDR3 is TGTGCCAGCAGTCGAGTAGCGGAAATCTACGAGCAGTACTTC. Protein: CASSRVAEIYEQYF.

The chain uses TRBV5-6 and TRBJ1-2, with D hard to call. V lost 0 bases and J lost 2, with 8 bases in between. This CDR3 spans 14 amino acids. Germline V gives CDR1 SGHDT, CDR2 YYEEEE. CDR3 residues: CASSLGGLNYGYTF. CDR3 bases: TGTGCCAGCAGCTTGGGTGGGCTCAACTATGGCTACACCTTC.

This rearrangement joins TRBV18 to TRBJ1-1; unclear D gene. Germline assignment: CDR1 KGHSH and CDR2 LQKENI. With 5 bases removed from V and 1 base from J, the gap between germline ends came to 20 bases. The CDR3 totals 17 residues. The CDR3 spells CASSSGIGIQRNTEAFF. The CDR3 DNA sequence: TGTGCCAGCTCATCGGGAATCGGGATACAGAGGAACACTGAAGCTTTCTTT.

V usage is TRBV30 and J usage is TRBJ2-1, with 7 bases fitting TRBD2. This CDR3 comprises 13 residues. Germline V lookup: CDR1 GTSNPN, CDR2 SVGIG (reference sequence). The V segment lost 2 bases and the J segment 3 bases; nucleotides outside the gene matches: 1. The CDR3 protein is CAWSLADYNEQFF. CDR3 in DNA: TGTGCCTGGAGTCTAGCGGACTACAATGAGCAGTTCTTC. The whole variable domain, filled in from reference TRBV30 and TRBJ2-1, reads SQTIHQWPATLVQPVGSPLSLECTVEGTSNPNLYWYRQAAGRGLQLLFYSVGIGQISSEVPQNLSASRPQDRQFILSSKKLLLSDSGFYLCAWSLADYNEQFFGPGTRLTVL.

This clone occurred a few times. CDR3 residues: CASSSPLGRLSSYNEQFF. As DNA, the CDR3 is TGTGCCAGCAGTTCGCCCCTAGGTAGGCTAAGCTCCTACAATGAGCAGTTCTTC. The chain employs TRBV28 and TRBJ2-1; D is ambiguous. The CDR3 length is 18 residues. CDR1 and CDR2 from the germline V gene are MDHEN and SYDVKM. V was trimmed by 4 bases and J by 0 bases, leaving 19 bases between them.

This rearrangement joins TRBV30 to TRBJ1-5, with 7 positions matching TRBD1. Trimming at V came to 4 bases and at J to 3 bases, leaving 6 bases not matched to a gene. The germline V gene encodes CDR1 GTSNPN and CDR2 SVGIG (reference sequence). The CDR3 runs to 14 residues. For the CDR3, the DNA is TGTGCCTGGAATCGAGGACAGGCCAATCAGCCCCAGCATTTT. Translated, it gives CAWNRGQANQPQHF.

Only one count was recorded for this clone. The V call is TRBV7-9, the J call TRBJ1-4; tentative D call: TRBD1 (6 bases). CDR1 and CDR2 from the germline V gene are SEHNR and FQNEAQ (reference sequence). The CDR3 sequence is 15 residues long. The V end lost 7 bases, the J end lost 4 bases, and 16 bases lay between the germline ends. The CDR3 DNA sequence: TGTGCCAGCAACGTTGCGGACAGTATTAATGAAAAACTGTTTTTT. This encodes CASNVADSINEKLFF.

The V gene is TRBV5-6, the J gene TRBJ2-3; 8 bases map to TRBD2. Per the germline V gene, CDR1 is SGHDT and CDR2 is YYEEEE. The J segment lost 3 bases and the V segment lost 3 bases, leaving 6 bases of the junction unmatched. The CDR3 is made up of 15 amino acids. Here the CDR3 DNA reads TGTGCCAGCAGCTGGTTAAGCGGGAGTACAGATACGCAGTATTTT. Protein: CASSWLSGSTDTQYF.

The gene calls are TRBV18 and TRBJ1-3, with D unresolved. Trimming cost V 3 bases and J 2 bases, with 11 bases left between them. Germline CDR1 KGHSH, CDR2 LQKENI. The CDR3 has 15 residues. CDR3: CASSPLGGPGNTIYF. CDR3 coding DNA: TGTGCCAGCTCACCCCTAGGAGGCCCTGGAAACACCATATATTTT.